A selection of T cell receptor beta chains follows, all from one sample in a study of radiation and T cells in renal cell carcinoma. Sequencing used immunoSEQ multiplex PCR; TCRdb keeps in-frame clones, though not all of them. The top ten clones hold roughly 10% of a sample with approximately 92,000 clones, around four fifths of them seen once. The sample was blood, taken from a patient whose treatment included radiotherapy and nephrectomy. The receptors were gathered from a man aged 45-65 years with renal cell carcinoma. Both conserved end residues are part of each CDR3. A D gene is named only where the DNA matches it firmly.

CDR3aa: CASSEKVYRPQHF; CDR3nt: TGTGCCAGCAGTGAGAAGGTTTATCGGCCCCAGCATTTT; v_gene: TRBV6-1; d_gene: NA; j_gene: TRBJ1-5
CDR3aa: CASSQVANPGNYGYTF; CDR3nt: TGCGCCAGCAGCCAAGTAGCTAACCCCGGGAACTATGGCTACACCTTC; v_gene: TRBV4-1; d_gene: NA; j_gene: TRBJ1-2
CDR3aa: CASSSIAGGRTDTQYF; CDR3nt: TGTGCCAGCAGCTCCATCGCGGGGGGCCGTACAGATACGCAGTATTTT; v_gene: TRBV5-4; d_gene: TRBD2; j_gene: TRBJ2-3
CDR3aa: CASSTQETQYF; CDR3nt: TGTGCCAGCAGTACCCAAGAGACCCAGTACTTC; v_gene: TRBV6-6; d_gene: NA; j_gene: TRBJ2-5
CDR3aa: CASSRLYQETQYF; CDR3nt: TGTGCCAGCAGCCGCCTGTACCAAGAGACCCAGTACTTC; v_gene: TRBV7-2; d_gene: NA; j_gene: TRBJ2-5
CDR3aa: CASSRTGTTDQPQHF; CDR3nt: TGCGCCAGCAGCCGAACCGGGACCACGGATCAGCCCCAGCATTTT; v_gene: TRBV5-1; d_gene: NA; j_gene: TRBJ1-5
CDR3aa: CASSEIGGQPQHF; CDR3nt: TGTGCCAGCAGTGAAATAGGAGGACAGCCCCAGCATTTT; v_gene: TRBV2; d_gene: NA; j_gene: TRBJ1-5
CDR3aa: CASSFGRKSSYEQYF; CDR3nt: TGTGCCAGCAGCTTCGGGCGGAAGAGCTCCTACGAGCAGTACTTC; v_gene: TRBV5-6; d_gene: NA; j_gene: TRBJ2-7
CDR3aa: CASSQDRGEAFF; CDR3nt: TGTGCCAGCAGCCAGGACAGGGGTGAAGCTTTCTTT; v_gene: TRBV7-9; d_gene: TRBD1; j_gene: TRBJ1-1
CDR3aa: CASSFRDIAKNIQYF; CDR3nt: TGTGCCAGTAGCTTCCGGGATATAGCCAAAAACATTCAGTACTTC; v_gene: TRBV19; d_gene: NA; j_gene: TRBJ2-4
CDR3aa: CASSIPIPHTIYF; CDR3nt: TGTGCCAGTAGTATCCCCATTCCGCACACCATATATTTT; v_gene: TRBV19; d_gene: NA; j_gene: TRBJ1-3
CDR3aa: CSVEDRGRVNYGYTF; CDR3nt: TGCAGCGTTGAAGATCGGGGCAGGGTAAACTATGGCTACACCTTC; v_gene: TRBV29-1; d_gene: NA; j_gene: TRBJ1-2
CDR3aa: CASFRQGVEKLFF; CDR3nt: TGTGCCAGCTTCCGACAGGGTGTTGAAAAACTGTTTTTT; v_gene: TRBV2; d_gene: TRBD1; j_gene: TRBJ1-4
CDR3aa: CASSLTSGVEETQYF; CDR3nt: TGTGCCAGCAGCTTGACTAGCGGAGTTGAAGAGACCCAGTACTTC; v_gene: TRBV7-3; d_gene: TRBD2; j_gene: TRBJ2-5
CDR3aa: CASTPLKGSQTDTQYF; CDR3nt: TGTGCCAGCACCCCTTTAAAAGGGTCTCAGACAGATACGCAGTATTTT; v_gene: TRBV4-2; d_gene: NA; j_gene: TRBJ2-3
CDR3aa: CASSPLAGEYNEQFF; CDR3nt: TGTGCCAGCTCACCCTTAGCGGGAGAGTACAATGAGCAGTTCTTC; v_gene: TRBV18; d_gene: TRBD2; j_gene: TRBJ2-1